The sample holds many counts of the clone carrying this T cell receptor (beta chain). The data stem from a study of blood T cell repertoires in COVID-19. The overall study: Specimens from acute and convalescent COVID-19 originated in the United States, Italy and Spain. T cells, B-cell-depleted T cells, or PBMCs supplied cDNA or gDNA.

Authors' processing steps: Quantification of nucleated cells was approximated via reference gene primer amplification. Generated by immunoSEQ multiplex PCR, the TCRdb table keeps only in-frame clones and is missing some. V and J calls and clone size are as listed in that table; D and trimming were resolved from the DNA. The sample has about 250,000 clones, under 85% seen once; the top ten hold 4%. Germline CDR1 MNHNY, CDR2 SVGAGI (reference sequence). CDR3 size: 14 residues. V dropped 6 bases and J dropped 3; count of bases not matched to a gene: 6. This TCR was sampled from a woman in her 40s with active or convalescent COVID-19. The gene calls are TRBV6-6 and TRBJ2-5; 8 bases line up with TRBD1. Sequenced material: peripheral blood. This CDR3 reads CASRAGTGEETQYF. CDR3 bases: TGTGCCAGCAGAGCCGGGACAGGAGAAGAGACCCAGTACTTC.